This section outlines one TCR beta chain sequence together with its context. Its target is not known. The data are from a study of CXCR3-negative and CXCR3-positive naive CD8 T cells. Whole-study results and caveats: The TRB CDR3s that CXCR3-positive naive cells carried were more hydrophobic than those of CXCR3-negative naive cells. CD5 surface expression was similar among naive subsets, and TCR strength was estimated by inference from TRB CDR3 properties.

TRB cDNA libraries were made by UMI-labeled 5' RACE. TCRdb re-called the 5' RACE reads; one entry per CDR3 protein, DNA not given. Its clone listing holds roughly 110,000 distinct CDR3 sequences. Germline V gene lookup returns CDR1 MNHEY and CDR2 SVGEGT. The CDR3 has 16 residues. This TCR was recovered from a human donor in good health. Some clones in this sample may be carry-over from other donors' samples. V gene TRBV6-2 or TRBV6-3 combines with J gene TRBJ2-7; no DNA is available, so the TRBD1 call from TCRdb remains unchecked. Sequences were obtained from naive CXCR3+ CD8+ T cells from blood. The subset: CD45RO-CCR7+CD27+CD95- naive CD8+ T cells expressing CXCR3 (TNR3+). The CDR3 protein is CASSPLDRGGDDEQYF.